This section outlines one T cell receptor (beta chain) sequence together with its context. Primers: 60 Vbeta forward and 13 Jbeta reverse. Sequencing was performed with immunoSEQ multiplex PCR; in TCRdb, only in-frame clones are kept and a portion is missing. This sample has approximately 100,000 clones, with 75% to 85% found just once. The V and J ends lost 4 bases and 1 base, in that order; junction bases with no gene match: 9. The CDR3 loop spans 18 amino acids. CDR1 is LNHDA and CDR2 is SQIVND in the germline V gene (reference sequence). These data originate in a study of cytomegalovirus exposure and HLA in healthy donors.

This chain uses TRBV19 with TRBJ2-3, with 12 positions matching TRBD2. This receptor was taken from a woman between 18 and 29 years old in good health and CMV-seronegative. The sequenced sample consisted of PBMCs. This CDR3 is CASSREKLAGGRTDTQYF. Written as DNA, the CDR3 is TGTGCCAGTAGTAGAGAGAAACTAGCGGGGGGCCGCACAGATACGCAGTATTTT.